This T cell receptor (beta chain) was sequenced during a study of CD8+ T cells in alopecia areata. Study-wide findings and caveats: More clonal than normal scalp was lesional scalp, particularly alopecia totalis/universalis. Scalp clonality, together with expanded CD8+ clones among the top 100, fell significantly with tofacitinib. Having just one nonresponder leaves the connection between baseline CD8+ expansion and response unresolved.

This CDR3 has 16 amino acids. Looked up from germline, CDR1 is MNHEY and CDR2 is SMNVEV (reference sequence). V was pared by 2 bases and J by 2 bases, with 13 bases between. Treatment of the sample: oral pan-JAK inhibitor, 5-10 mg twice daily. The authors sorted CD4+ and CD8+ T cells from PBMCs. cDNA serving as the sequencing template came from extracted, reverse transcribed RNA. TCRdb's table, derived via immunoSEQ multiplex PCR, lists solely in-frame clones and lacks some. Counted here are about 200,000 clones, about three fifths occurring once; the ten biggest clones make up approximately 5.1%. To note about this clone: Its cognate antigen is unknown.

V gene TRBV27 combines with J gene TRBJ2-1, with D maybe TRBD1 (5 bases). Sequencing used CD4+ T cells sorted from blood, obtained at week 24, from a patient treated with tofacitinib. This sequence was found in a human donor with alopecia areata. The CDR3 here is CASSLEWGAAYNEQFF. Written as DNA, the CDR3 is TGTGCCAGCAGTTTAGAATGGGGCGCAGCCTACAATGAGCAGTTCTTC.